Listed below are T cell receptor beta chains from one sample, sequenced in a study of naive and memory T cell subsets. One entry per CDR3 protein, called by TCRdb with MiXCR from the UMI-ligation and nested PCR reads. The table has approximately 21,000 distinct CDR3 sequences, nearly 6% seen once; the top ten hold 6.2%. Material: skin, obtained from a tuberculin skin test site. These receptor sequences come from an adult in good health. Both conserved end residues are part of each CDR3. The order of the fields is CDR3 length, V gene, D gene, J gene, clone size, CDR3 protein, CDR3 DNA. D genes are given only for firm matches. Clone size, where shown, is once, few, many, or a class for clones that have expanded.

13	TRBV7-9	NA	TRBJ1-4	few	CASRDGDNEKLFF	TGTGCCAGCCGGGACGGGGATAATGAAAAACTGTTTTTT
18	TRBV5-6	TRBD2	TRBJ2-5	many	CASSLDLAGGPTQETQYF	TGTGCCAGCAGCTTGGACCTAGCGGGAGGACCAACACAAGAGACCCAGTACTTC
19	TRBV6-5	TRBD2	TRBJ2-2	many	CASSYFLGLAPAGTGELFF	TGTGCCAGCAGTTACTTTCTGGGACTAGCGCCCGCGGGCACCGGGGAGCTGTTTTTT
18	TRBV28	TRBD2	TRBJ2-4	many	CASSLFGTSGRSRYIQYF	TGTGCCAGCAGTTTATTCGGGACTAGCGGGAGGAGTCGCTACATTCAGTACTTC
17	TRBV21-1	NA	TRBJ2-6	many	CASRIVQGEPGANVLTF	TGTGCCAGCAGGATTGTACAGGGGGAACCCGGGGCCAACGTCCTGACTTTC
14	TRBV14	TRBD2	TRBJ2-5	many	CASSDRLAGETQYF	TGTGCCAGCAGCGACAGACTAGCGGGAGAGACCCAGTACTTC
14	TRBV7-6	NA	TRBJ2-3	few	CASSLLLVRDTQYF	TGTGCCAGCAGCTTACTCTTGGTACGGGATACGCAGTATTTT
16	TRBV19	NA	TRBJ1-5	many	CASSIDRIWGSQPQHF	TGTGCCAGTAGTATAGATCGGATCTGGGGTTCACAGCCCCAGCATTTT
19	TRBV7-9	TRBD1	TRBJ2-2	many	CASSSIFTGTGKNTGELFF	TGTGCCAGCAGCTCTATCTTCACCGGGACAGGGAAGAACACCGGGGAGCTGTTTTTT
15	TRBV5-4	TRBD1	TRBJ2-1	many	CASSSNRGLDNEQFF	TGTGCCAGCAGCTCTAACAGGGGGCTAGACAATGAGCAGTTCTTC
16	TRBV29-1	TRBD1	TRBJ2-3	many	CSVRQGLTGITDTQYF	TGCAGCGTTAGACAGGGGCTCACCGGGATCACAGATACGCAGTATTTT
15	TRBV6-1	NA	TRBJ2-3	many	CASSLDMTPTDTQYF	TGTGCCAGCAGCCTCGATATGACTCCGACAGATACGCAGTATTTT
18	TRBV5-5	NA	TRBJ2-2	medium-sized	CASSLNQDVTTNTGELFF	TGTGCCAGCAGCTTGAATCAGGATGTGACAACGAACACCGGGGAGCTGTTTTTT
16	TRBV7-8	NA	TRBJ2-1	many	CASNINRVPNYNEQFF	TGTGCCAGCAATATTAACAGGGTTCCCAACTACAATGAGCAGTTCTTC
14	TRBV30	TRBD2	TRBJ2-3	many	CAWSGSGGTDTQYF	TGTGCCTGGAGTGGTAGCGGGGGCACAGATACGCAGTATTTT
12	TRBV2	TRBD2	TRBJ2-1	many	CAGLTSDNEQFF	TGTGCCGGACTAACTAGCGACAATGAGCAGTTCTTC
15	TRBV19	TRBD2	TRBJ2-1	many	CASSKAGGTYNEQFF	TGTGCCAGTAGTAAAGCGGGAGGAACGTACAATGAGCAGTTCTTC
16	TRBV20-1	NA	TRBJ2-5	many	CSARAARGNPSRTQYF	TGCAGTGCTAGAGCCGCCCGGGGAAACCCTTCACGGACCCAGTACTTC
13	TRBV29-1	NA	TRBJ2-3	many	CSVERGITDTQYF	TGCAGCGTTGAACGGGGGATCACAGATACGCAGTATTTT
15	TRBV5-4	TRBD1	TRBJ1-2	few	CASSRPGQAGYGYTF	TGTGCCAGCAGTCGACCCGGACAGGCTGGCTATGGCTACACCTTC
14	TRBV20-1	NA	TRBJ2-6	medium-sized	CSARGDTGANVLTF	TGCAGTGCTAGAGGCGACACTGGGGCCAACGTCCTGACTTTC
15	TRBV28	TRBD2	TRBJ2-7	many	CASSPPGGSSYEQYF	TGTGCCAGCAGTCCCCCGGGCGGGAGCTCCTACGAGCAGTACTTC
14	TRBV4-2	NA	TRBJ2-2	many	CASSQVGNTGELFF	TGTGCCAGCAGCCAAGTCGGGAACACCGGGGAGCTGTTTTTT
12	TRBV9	NA	TRBJ2-7	many	CASSPTGYEQYF	TGTGCCAGCAGCCCTACAGGGTACGAGCAGTACTTC
11	TRBV7-2	NA	TRBJ2-1	many	CASTSYNEQFF	TGTGCCAGCACCAGCTACAATGAGCAGTTCTTC
14	TRBV10-3	TRBD2	TRBJ2-2	many	CATSGRAPTGELFF	TGTGCCACTAGCGGGAGGGCTCCGACCGGGGAGCTGTTTTTT
16	TRBV7-2	TRBD2	TRBJ2-3	NA	CASSLGGGRAPDTQYF	TGTGCCAGCAGCTTAGGCGGCGGGAGGGCCCCAGATACGCAGTATTTT
15	TRBV6-2/TRBV6-3	TRBD1	TRBJ2-5	many	CASSRIGTGGETQYF	TGTGCCAGCAGCCGAATTGGGACAGGGGGAGAGACCCAGTACTTC
16	TRBV20-1	TRBD2	TRBJ2-1	many	CSARDPWEGSYNEQFF	TGCAGTGCTAGAGACCCCTGGGAGGGCTCCTACAATGAGCAGTTCTTC
13	TRBV7-2	NA	TRBJ2-1	many	CASSSLRGLEQFF	TGTGCCAGCAGCTCACTACGGGGGCTTGAGCAGTTCTTC
15	TRBV7-2	NA	TRBJ1-5	many	CASSYGDKRDQPQHF	TGTGCCAGCAGCTACGGGGACAAACGCGATCAGCCCCAGCATTTT
15	TRBV20-1	TRBD2	TRBJ2-3	many	CSARSRTSGKHTQYF	TGCAGTGCTAGATCCAGGACTAGCGGGAAGCATACGCAGTATTTT
15	TRBV6-5	NA	TRBJ2-5	many	CASSPAEGRLETQYF	TGTGCCAGCAGCCCAGCCGAAGGACGTCTGGAGACCCAGTACTTC
13	TRBV14	NA	TRBJ2-5	many	CASSLGHRETQYF	TGTGCCAGCAGCCTGGGACACCGGGAGACCCAGTACTTC
16	TRBV14	TRBD1	TRBJ1-1	NA	CASSQAYRGSGTEAFF	TGTGCCAGCAGCCAAGCGTACAGGGGTAGTGGCACTGAAGCTTTCTTT
13	TRBV20-1	NA	TRBJ1-3	NA	CSARRAGGNTIYF	TGCAGTGCTAGGAGAGCGGGAGGAAACACCATATATTTT
15	TRBV5-4	TRBD2	TRBJ2-7	many	CASSAGTSGRGEQYF	TGTGCCAGCAGCGCCGGGACTAGCGGGAGAGGTGAGCAGTACTTC
13	TRBV18	NA	TRBJ2-7	NA	CASSPVSGGEQYF	TGTGCCAGCTCACCGGTTTCCGGCGGGGAGCAGTACTTC
16	TRBV29-1	NA	TRBJ1-2	NA	CSAPTLSGGKADGDTF	TGCAGCGCCCCAACGTTATCGGGCGGCAAAGCAGATGGCGACACCTTC
15	TRBV5-1	TRBD2	TRBJ2-5	many	CASSLVLAGQETQYF	TGCGCCAGCAGCTTGGTGCTAGCGGGGCAAGAGACCCAGTACTTC
13	TRBV20-1	NA	TRBJ2-2	many	CSARNTGTGELFF	TGCAGTGCTAGGAATACAGGGACCGGGGAGCTGTTTTTT
12	TRBV20-1	NA	TRBJ1-2	NA	CSAALSDYGYTF	TGCAGTGCTGCTTTAAGCGACTATGGCTACACCTTC
15	TRBV5-1	TRBD1	TRBJ1-1	NA	CASSFDRGRNTEAFF	TGCGCCAGCAGCTTCGACAGGGGACGGAACACTGAAGCTTTCTTT
14	TRBV6-2/TRBV6-3	NA	TRBJ2-7	few	CASRSGGGTYEQYF	TGTGCCAGCAGGAGCGGAGGGGGTACCTACGAGCAGTACTTC
16	TRBV18	TRBD1	TRBJ2-5	NA	CASSPPGTGVGETQYF	TGTGCCAGCTCACCCCCGGGGACAGGGGTCGGAGAGACCCAGTACTTC
12	TRBV6-2/TRBV6-3	NA	TRBJ1-2	many	CASSFGGVGYTF	TGTGCCAGCAGTTTTGGTGGGGTTGGCTACACCTTC
13	TRBV20-1	NA	TRBJ1-1	medium-sized	CSARPSLNTEAFF	TGCAGTGCTAGGCCCTCCTTGAACACTGAAGCTTTCTTT
11	TRBV6-2/TRBV6-3	NA	TRBJ2-1	few	CASSWSHEQFF	TGTGCCAGCAGTTGGAGCCATGAGCAGTTCTTC
13	TRBV24-1	NA	TRBJ2-1	many	CATSDLYHNEQFF	TGTGCCACCAGTGATCTCTACCACAATGAGCAGTTCTTC
13	TRBV11-2	NA	TRBJ1-2	many	CASSRGRAYGYTF	TGTGCCAGCAGCCGAGGCAGAGCCTATGGCTACACCTTC
14	TRBV29-1	TRBD2	TRBJ2-1	many	CSVYGGRDRIEQFF	TGCAGTGTCTATGGCGGGAGGGATAGGATTGAGCAGTTCTTC
13	TRBV6-2/TRBV6-3	NA	TRBJ1-1	NA	CASSYSRGIEVFF	TGTGCCAGCAGTTACTCGAGAGGGATTGAAGTTTTCTTT
14	TRBV28	NA	TRBJ2-7	few	CASSFYQTTYEQYF	TGTGCCAGCAGTTTTTACCAAACCACCTACGAGCAGTACTTC
17	TRBV20-1	TRBD2	TRBJ2-3	few	CSARSFGLAESTDTQYF	TGCAGTGCAAGGTCCTTCGGACTAGCGGAAAGCACAGATACGCAGTATTTT
12	TRBV29-1	NA	TRBJ1-1	many	CSVRKFNTEAFF	TGCAGCGTTCGAAAGTTCAACACTGAAGCTTTCTTT
16	TRBV7-2	TRBD2	TRBJ2-1	many	CASSRGTGLAGGEQFF	TGTGCCAGCAGCCGGGGGACGGGACTAGCGGGAGGTGAGCAGTTCTTC
14	TRBV2	NA	TRBJ2-1	NA	CASSVKSSYNEQFF	TGTGCCAGCAGCGTTAAGAGCTCCTACAATGAGCAGTTCTTC
17	TRBV27	TRBD2	TRBJ2-7	few	CASSPYEGGPSSYEQYF	TGTGCCAGCAGTCCCTATGAGGGAGGGCCCAGCTCCTACGAGCAGTACTTC
15	TRBV12-3/TRBV12-4	NA	TRBJ2-3	many	CASSSPFQGTDTQYF	TGTGCCAGCAGTTCCCCTTTCCAAGGGACAGATACGCAGTATTTT
17	TRBV4-3	TRBD1	TRBJ1-1	many	CASSQKKPGQGNTEAFF	TGCGCCAGCAGCCAAAAAAAACCGGGACAGGGGAACACTGAAGCTTTCTTT